This TCR beta chain comes out of a study of cytomegalovirus exposure and HLA in healthy donors. Study-wide results and caveats: TCR beta chains numbering roughly 150 were designated cytomegalovirus-associated. According to a subsequent analysis, TCR clusters from the first cohort were inclined to appear together in the 130 or so validation repertoires.

Sequencing used immunoSEQ multiplex PCR; TCRdb keeps in-frame clones, though not all of them. The sample includes some 80,000 clones, 90% to 95% of them seen just once. Comment on this clone: The antigen is undetermined.

The V gene's germline CDR1 is DFQATT and CDR2 SNEGSKA (reference sequence). This CDR3 comprises 11 residues. V shed 3 bases and J 7 bases; nucleotides not matched to a gene: 1. The sequence was obtained from a woman in her late teens or twenties in good health and CMV-seronegative. This chain joins TRBV20-1 and TRBJ1-2, with 8 bases identical to TRBD1. Sequencing input: PBMCs. The CDR3, as DNA: TGCAGTGCTAGGGGACAGGCTGGCTACACCTTC. Its protein product is CSARGQAGYTF.